The 27 T cell receptor beta chains presented below share a single source sample, sequenced in a study of blood T cell repertoires in COVID-19 (TCRdb year 2020). Receptor libraries were prepared by the immunoSEQ multiplex PCR assay. What TCRdb holds here is the immuneACCESS table cut down to in-frame rearrangements. Part of the clones is not present; checked against another copy, under half of the missing clones reflect an unresolved V gene, and the others are unexplained. The sample records roughly 200,000 clones, approximately 79% of which are singletons. The top ten constitute about 14% of the sample. Sequenced input: peripheral blood. The source is a man between 50 and 59 years old who had recovered from COVID-19.

The chain is built from TRBV6-6 and TRBJ1-1; the match to TRBD1 covers 9 bases. The CDR3 length is 16 residues. Looked up from germline, CDR1 is MNHNY and CDR2 is SVGAGI (reference sequence). Germline trimming cut 6 bases from V and 2 bases from J; bases unmatched to any gene: 10. As DNA, the CDR3 is TGTGCCAGCAGCCGCGGCAGGGGACAGGGAAACACTGAAGCTTTCTTT. Translation: CASSRGRGQGNTEAFF.

The V and J genes are TRBV5-1 and TRBJ1-4, with D unclear. The CDR3 has 15 residues. V was cut by 3 bases and J by 1 base, with 10 bases left in between. CDR1 and CDR2 from the germline V gene are SGHRS and YFSETQ. In nucleotides, the CDR3 is TGCGCCAGCAGCTCCTCAATCGGAACTAATGAAAAACTGTTTTTT. Protein: CASSSSIGTNEKLFF.

The rearrangement uses TRBV9 and TRBJ2-7; 12 nucleotides agree with TRBD2. Germline assignment: CDR1 SGDLS and CDR2 YYNGEE. Trimming cost V 3 bases and J 5 bases; bases outside gene matches: 3. CDR3 length: 14 amino acids. CDR3 bases: TGTGCCAGCAGCGCCCGACTAGCGGGAGACGAGCAGTACTTC. Translating gives CASSARLAGDEQYF.

The chain links TRBV28 to TRBJ2-5, with 9 bases identical to TRBD2. Germline loops: CDR1 MDHEN, CDR2 SYDVKM. The CDR3 sequence is 15 residues long. Unmatched junction bases numbered 10, after V lost 6 bases and J lost 5 bases. As DNA, the CDR3 is TGTGCCAGCAGCCATAGTGGTGCGGGAGGGGAGACCCAGTACTTC. Residues: CASSHSGAGGETQYF.

The V gene is TRBV18, the J gene TRBJ2-5; 7 bases are a match to TRBD2. CDR3 length equals 14 residues. CDR1 is KGHSH, CDR2 LQKENI, per germline. Losses at the gene ends were 3 bases for V and 5 bases for J; bases not matched to a gene: 6. The CDR3 nucleotides are TGTGCCAGCTCACCCGGAGCGGGGCGGGAGACCCAGTACTTC. Its translation: CASSPGAGRETQYF.

Written as DNA, the CDR3 is TGTGCCAGCTCACTAATCTCCAGCTCCTACAATGAGCAGTTCTTC. Translation gives CASSLISSSYNEQFF. This chain joins TRBV18 and TRBJ2-1; D gene unclear. Deletions cut 4 bases from V and 0 bases from J, with 10 bases between. There are 15 residues in the CDR3. CDR1 is KGHSH, CDR2 LQKENI, per germline.

This clone appeared a single time. The V and J genes are TRBV25-1 and TRBJ2-5; the D is unclear. The V and J ends lost 5 bases and 0 bases respectively, with 4 bases between them. Germline values: CDR1 MGHDK, CDR2 SYGVNS. The CDR3 has 12 residues. The CDR3 region has the DNA TGTGCCAGCAGTTATAACCAAGAGACCCAGTACTTC. Residues: CASSYNQETQYF.

The chain has TRBV7-9 and TRBJ2-3, with D unclear. V was clipped by 8 bases and J by 0 bases, with 12 bases between them. The germline V gene encodes CDR1 SEHNR and CDR2 FQNEAQ (reference sequence). The CDR3 is 14 residues long. The CDR3 DNA sequence: TGTGCCAGCTTTTACACACAAAGCACAGATACGCAGTATTTT. Translation: CASFYTQSTDTQYF. Full variable domain (remainder filled in from reference TRBV7-9 and TRBJ2-3): DTGVSQNPRHKITKRGQNVTFRCDPISEHNRLYWYRQTLGQGPEFLTYFQNEAQLEKSRLLSDRFSAERPKGSFSTLEIQRTEQGDSAMYLCASFYTQSTDTQYFGPGTRLTVL.

This clone was seen just once. This chain uses TRBV7-9 with TRBJ2-3, with 10 bases fitting TRBD1. V shed 4 bases and J 3 bases; nucleotides not matched to a gene: 1. CDR3 length: 14 residues. CDR1 SEHNR and CDR2 FQNEAQ come from the germline V gene (reference sequence). CDR3 sequence (DNA): TGTGCCAGCAGCTGGACAGGGGGAACAGATACGCAGTATTTT. Translated: CASSWTGGTDTQYF.

The genes are TRBV2 and TRBJ2-1; D not resolved. V lost 1 base and J lost 9, with 10 bases in between. Germline V CDR1 and CDR2: SNHLY, FYNNEI. CDR3 length: 13 amino acids. The CDR3 reads CASSEDLSREQFF. CDR3 nucleotides: TGTGCCAGCAGTGAAGACCTTAGCCGTGAGCAGTTCTTC.

J is TRBJ2-2 and V is TRBV5-4; the match to TRBD2 covers 14 bases. The CDR3 is 18 residues long. Germline V CDR1 and CDR2: SGHNT, YYREEE (reference sequence). The V and J ends lost 0 bases and 3 bases, in that order; junction bases with no gene match: 4. Here the CDR3 DNA reads TGTGCCAGCAGCTTGGAGGGGACTAGCGGGAGACACACCGGGGAGCTGTTTTTT. Protein product: CASSLEGTSGRHTGELFF.

The chain is built from TRBV30 and TRBJ2-7; 12 bases fit TRBD2. This CDR3 comprises 15 residues. Germline CDR1 and CDR2: GTSNPN and SVGIG (reference sequence). Trimming took 0 bases from V and 3 from J; bases not matched to a gene: 3. As DNA, the CDR3 is TGTGCCTGGAGTGTGGGGACTAGCGGGTACTACGAGCAGTACTTC. It specifies CAWSVGTSGYYEQYF.

V is TRBV30 and J is TRBJ2-3, with 9 bases matching TRBD1. V was pared by 4 bases and J by 5 bases, with 16 bases of the junction left unmatched. CDR3 length: 17 amino acids. In germline, CDR1 is GTSNPN, CDR2 SVGIG (reference sequence). Written as DNA, the CDR3 is TGTGCCTGGATGGGGAAACCGGGACAGGGAATTGGAGATACGCAGTATTTT. The encoded protein is CAWMGKPGQGIGDTQYF.

Here the CDR3 reads CASSQPTRRGSYNEQFF. CDR3 nucleotide sequence: TGCGCCAGCAGCCAACCCACTAGAAGGGGGTCCTACAATGAGCAGTTCTTC. The chain has TRBV4-1 and TRBJ2-1; D is perhaps TRBD1 (6 bases). CDR3 length equals 17 residues. Trimming left V 2 bases short and J 1 base short, with 15 bases between. Germline V CDR1 and CDR2: MGHRA, YSYEKL.

The chain is built from TRBV2 and TRBJ1-2; 7 bases are a match to TRBD1. The junction had 11 bases not matched to a gene; V was cut back by 11 bases and J by 8 bases. The CDR3 is made up of 12 amino acids. CDR1 SNHLY and CDR2 FYNNEI come from the germline V gene. CDR3 loop: CAGQVQDMGYTF. Here the CDR3 DNA reads TGTGCCGGACAGGTACAGGACATGGGCTACACCTTC.

This clone was seen repeatedly, ten times or more. The J gene is TRBJ2-7, the V gene TRBV7-2, with 8 bases identical to TRBD2. Germline V CDR1 and CDR2: SGHTA, FQGNSA. V lost 0 bases and J lost 3; bases outside the gene matches: 16. The CDR3 runs to 19 residues. Written as DNA, the CDR3 is TGTGCCAGCAGCTTAGCGACGGCACCCGGGACTAGATTAAACTACGAGCAGTACTTC. Translation gives CASSLATAPGTRLNYEQYF.

J is TRBJ2-2 and V is TRBV7-2; the D is unclear. Trimming removed 1 base from V and 3 bases from J, with 9 bases in between. The CDR3 is 15 residues long. The germline CDR1 and CDR2 sequences are SGHTA and FQGNSA. The CDR3 here is CASSLDSRDTGELFF. The CDR3 nucleotides are TGTGCCAGCAGCTTAGATAGCCGGGACACCGGGGAGCTGTTTTTT.

The chain combines TRBV5-6 with TRBJ1-4; TRBD1 might be the D (6 bases). Germline CDR1 reads SGHDT; CDR2 reads YYEEEE. The CDR3 has 17 amino acids. V lost 3 bases, J lost 0 bases, and 15 bases lay in between. The CDR3 loop reads CASSWQTGGATNEKLFF. The CDR3 DNA follows: TGTGCCAGCAGCTGGCAGACGGGGGGCGCAACTAATGAAAAACTGTTTTTT. The full variable domain, with the rest looked up from reference TRBV5-6 and TRBJ1-4, is DAGVTQSPTHLIKTRGQQVTLRCSPKSGHDTVSWYQQALGQGPQFIFQYYEEEERQRGNFPDRFSGHQFPNYSSELNVNALLLGDSALYLCASSWQTGGATNEKLFFGSGTQLSVL.

The rearrangement joins TRBV10-3 to TRBJ2-1; TRBD1 agrees at 9 bases. This CDR3 is built from 14 residues. Losses at the gene ends were 6 bases for V and 14 bases for J; bases not matched to a gene: 14. Looked up from germline, CDR1 is ENHRY and CDR2 is SYGVKD. CDR3 sequence reads: CAISPQLEGTGKFF. The CDR3 region has the DNA TGTGCCATCAGCCCACAGCTAGAAGGGACAGGGAAGTTCTTC.

This clone has just one count. The genes are TRBV30 and TRBJ2-5, with 9 bases aligning to TRBD2. The CDR3 consists of 13 residues. Germline V gene lookup returns CDR1 GTSNPN and CDR2 SVGIG (reference sequence). V shed 4 bases and J 6 bases; nucleotides not matched to a gene: 6. The chain's CDR3 is CAWKLAGSKTQYF. The CDR3 DNA follows: TGTGCCTGGAAACTAGCGGGCAGCAAGACCCAGTACTTC.

The chain is built from TRBV19 and TRBJ2-3; the D is unclear. The germline V gene has CDR1 LNHDA and CDR2 SQIVND (reference sequence). There are 14 residues in the CDR3. The ends were cut back, 1 base at V and 2 bases at J, with 7 bases in the middle. CDR3 protein: CASSIGSNTDTQYF. The CDR3 nucleotides are TGTGCCAGTAGTATAGGTAGCAACACAGATACGCAGTATTTT.

V is TRBV3-1 (or the pseudogene TRBV3-2) and J is TRBJ1-5; D is possibly TRBD1 (5 bases). Germline V lookup: CDR1 LGHDT, CDR2 YNNKEL (reference sequence). The CDR3 contains 13 residues. Between the trimmed V and J ends, which lost 3 bases and 7 bases, there was a span of 10 bases. CDR3 sequence (DNA): TGTGCCAGCAGCCAGCAGGGAAGCCAGCCCCAGCATTTT. Translated, it gives CASSQQGSQPQHF.

A few counts support this clone. The genes are TRBV27 and TRBJ1-1; TRBD1 might be the D (5 bases). Trimming shortened V by 3 bases and J by 1 base, and 9 bases separated the two germline ends. The CDR3 extends over 14 amino acids. Germline CDR1 and CDR2: MNHEY and SMNVEV (reference sequence). The chain's CDR3 is CASSFPGGNTEAFF. CDR3 sequence (DNA): TGTGCCAGCAGTTTTCCGGGGGGGAACACTGAAGCTTTCTTT.

The chain carries TRBV24-1 and TRBJ1-4, with 7 bases lining up with TRBD1. Unmatched junction bases numbered 8, after V lost 5 bases and J lost 3 bases. This CDR3 spans 16 amino acids. CDR1 is KGHDR, CDR2 SFDVKD, per germline. The CDR3 nucleotides read TGTGCCACCAGTGCTCGGACCGGGACAGCTAATGAAAAACTGTTTTTT. It codes for CATSARTGTANEKLFF.

The chain recombines TRBV6-5 with TRBJ1-1, with D unclear. This CDR3 region has 11 residues. Germline V gene data show CDR1 as MNHEY and CDR2 as SVGAGI. Trimming cost V 7 bases and J 6 bases, with 9 bases left between them. In DNA form, the CDR3 reads TGTGCCAGCAAACGAGGGTCTGAAGCTTTCTTT. Encoded protein: CASKRGSEAFF.

J is TRBJ1-2 and V is TRBV19, with TRBD1 matching 7 bases. Losses at the gene ends were 4 bases for V and 2 bases for J; bases not matched to a gene: 7. The CDR3 covers 15 residues. Germline V gene lookup returns CDR1 LNHDA and CDR2 SQIVND (reference sequence). Here the CDR3 reads CASSTPTTGNYGYTF. The CDR3 bases are TGTGCCAGTAGTACGCCGACGACAGGGAACTATGGCTACACCTTC.

V and J are TRBV5-5 and TRBJ1-6, with 9 positions matching TRBD1. V shed 4 bases, J shed 6 bases, and the junction held 5 bases outside the gene matches. Per germline, CDR1 SGHKS and CDR2 YYEKEE (reference sequence). This CDR3 comprises 15 residues. CDR3 in DNA: TGTGCCAGCAGCACCGGGACAGGGTTTAATTCACCCCTCCACTTT. Translating gives CASSTGTGFNSPLHF.